The 22 T cell receptor beta chains in this list originate from one sample, sequenced in a study of radiation and T cells in renal cell carcinoma. Time point meaning: blood 2 weeks post-SBRT. As for treatment: 15 Gy SBRT to primary tumor, nephrectomy 4 weeks later. Produced via immunoSEQ multiplex PCR; TCRdb's table is partial and in-frame only. The table shows about 58,000 clones, with around 78% occurring only once. The sample here was blood, taken from a patient whose treatment included radiotherapy and nephrectomy. All receptors derive from a man aged 55 to 70 with renal cell carcinoma.

The CDR3: CASSLGQGVFYGYTF. Written as DNA, the CDR3 is TGTGCCAGCAGCTTAGGGCAGGGAGTTTTCTATGGCTACACCTTC. This chain links TRBV11-2 with TRBJ1-2; D is perhaps TRBD1 (5 bases). V lost 1 base and J 4 bases, leaving 13 bases between the germline ends. Per the germline V gene, CDR1 is SGHAT and CDR2 is FQNNGV. This CDR3 spans 15 amino acids.

Here the CDR3 reads CASSESGRAGGEYEQYV. The CDR3, as DNA: TGCGCCAGCAGTGAGTCTGGGAGAGCGGGAGGCGAGTACGAGCAGTACGTC. The V and J genes are TRBV10-2 and TRBJ2-7; 9 bases agree with TRBD2. The CDR3 sequence is 17 residues long. With 0 bases clipped from V and 4 bases from J, the junction kept 10 bases outside the gene matches. Germline V gene data show CDR1 as WSHSY and CDR2 as SAAADI.

The chain has TRBV19 and TRBJ2-7, with D perhaps TRBD1 or TRBD2 (5 bases each). Trimming cost V 10 bases and J 2 bases, with 18 bases left between them. This CDR3 is 14 amino acids long. The V gene's germline CDR1 is LNHDA and CDR2 SQIVND (reference sequence). The CDR3 nucleotides are TGTGCCACTGGGGACGGGGCGAGTACCTACGAGCAGTACTTC. Encoded protein: CATGDGASTYEQYF. The full variable domain, its missing parts supplied by reference TRBV19 and TRBJ2-7, is DGGITQSPKYLFRKEGQNVTLSCEQNLNHDAMYWYRQDPGQGLRLIYYSQIVNDFQKGDIAEGYSVSREKKESFPLTVTSAQKNPTAFYLCATGDGASTYEQYFGPGTRLTVT.

The chain employs TRBV6-5 and TRBJ2-2; D is uncertain. Germline V gene data show CDR1 as MNHEY and CDR2 as SVGAGI. This CDR3 spans 12 amino acids. The ends were cut back, 6 bases at V and 7 bases at J, with 9 bases in the middle. CDR3 DNA sequence: TGTGCCAGCAGGGGGATGGTCGGGGAGCTGTTTTTT. It is translated as CASRGMVGELFF.

The J gene is TRBJ1-1, the V gene TRBV29-1; TRBD1 matches at 9 bases. This CDR3 has 17 amino acids. The ends lost 3 bases at V and 3 bases at J; junction bases unmatched: 14. Looked up from germline, CDR1 is SQVTM and CDR2 is ANQGSEA. The CDR3, as DNA: TGCAGCGTTGAGGAACGTTATACAGGGGGCGCCGACACTGAAGCTTTCTTT. The encoded protein is CSVEERYTGGADTEAFF. Drawing the rest from reference TRBV29-1 and TRBJ1-1, the complete variable domain is SAVISQKPSRDICQRGTSLTIQCQVDSQVTMMFWYRQQPGQSLTLIATANQGSEATYESGFVIDKFPISRPNLTFSTLTVSNMSPEDSSIYLCSVEERYTGGADTEAFFGQGTRLTVV.

The chain carries TRBV29-1 and TRBJ2-1, with 8 nucleotides matching TRBD1. The CDR3 spans 16 residues. V lost 4 bases to trimming and J lost 7 bases; unmatched junction nucleotides: 15. Per germline, CDR1 SQVTM and CDR2 ANQGSEA. The CDR3 sequence is CSVGGNSGGLFNEQFF. CDR3 sequence (DNA): TGCAGCGTTGGAGGAAATTCAGGGGGCTTGTTTAATGAGCAGTTCTTC.

In its sample, this clone was seen once. CDR3 DNA sequence: TGTGCCAGCAGTGAATCGGGGGGCATAGGTTACAATGAGCAGTTCTTC. Translation gives CASSESGGIGYNEQFF. V is TRBV25-1 and J is TRBJ2-1; tentatively, D is TRBD2 (7 bases). Germline loops: CDR1 MGHDK, CDR2 SYGVNS. The CDR3 has 16 amino acids. V lost 1 base to trimming and J lost 4 bases, with 14 bases between them.

This chain uses TRBV6-1 with TRBJ1-4, with D perhaps TRBD1 (5 bases). The CDR3 has 14 residues. Trimming shortened V by 7 bases and J by 0 bases, and 9 bases separated the two germline ends. The V gene's germline CDR1 is MNHNS and CDR2 SASEGT. The CDR3 DNA is TGTGCCAGCACGACAGTAGCAACTAATGAAAAACTGTTTTTT. The encoded protein is CASTTVATNEKLFF.

The V call is TRBV2, the J call TRBJ2-3, with a weak D call TRBD2 (6 bases). With 6 bases removed from V and 1 base from J, the gap between germline ends came to 11 bases. The germline V gene encodes CDR1 SNHLY and CDR2 FYNNEI. The CDR3 runs 14 residues. CDR3: CASRGRGGTDTQYF. For the CDR3, the DNA is TGTGCCAGCAGGGGGCGGGGTGGCACAGATACGCAGTATTTT.

The gene calls are TRBV12-5 and TRBJ2-3, with D maybe TRBD2 (7 bases). Between the trimmed V and J ends, which lost 3 bases and 4 bases, there was a span of 11 bases. The CDR3 runs to 14 residues. Germline CDR1 and CDR2: LGHNT and FRNRAP. The CDR3 region has the DNA TGTGCTAGTGGTTTAGGGGGGGGGTCAGATACGCAGTATTTT. It is translated as CASGLGGGSDTQYF.

The gene calls are TRBV12-2 and TRBJ2-7; the table's D call TRBD2 went unverified against the DNA. TRBV12-2 is labeled a pseudogene. The CDR3 runs 19 residues. The CDR3 region is CASRQEGLAGGTRLYEQYV. CDR3 bases: TGTGCAAGTCGCCAGGAGGGACTAGCGGGAGGCACACGGCTCTACGAGCAGTACGTC.

The CDR3 DNA follows: TGTGCCAGCAGTTACTCGGGACAATCTGGAAACACCATATATTTT. Protein product: CASSYSGQSGNTIYF. The gene calls are TRBV6-5 and TRBJ1-3, with D perhaps TRBD1 (6 bases). This CDR3 region has 15 residues. CDR1 is MNHEY, CDR2 SVGAGI, per germline. Trimming shortened V by 0 bases and J by 1 base, and 7 bases separated the two germline ends.

The V call is TRBV28, the J call TRBJ1-2, with 8 positions matching TRBD1. Germline assignment: CDR1 MDHEN and CDR2 SYDVKM. Trimming cost V 3 bases and J 8 bases; bases outside gene matches: 8. The length of the CDR3 is 14 residues. The CDR3: CASSFADRERGYTF. In DNA form, the CDR3 reads TGTGCCAGCAGTTTTGCGGACAGGGAAAGAGGCTACACCTTC.

The chain links TRBV7-9 to TRBJ1-2; D may be TRBD1 (6 bases). CDR3 length: 13 amino acids. V gave up 5 bases and J gave up 7 bases, with 14 bases separating them. The germline V gene encodes CDR1 SEHNR and CDR2 FQNEAQ (reference sequence). In nucleotides, the CDR3 is TGTGCCAGCAGCCGTACAGGGAGGGGTGGCTACACCTTC. Translated: CASSRTGRGGYTF.

This sequence joins TRBV19 and TRBJ2-3; TRBD1 matches at 9 bases. CDR1 and CDR2 from the germline V gene are LNHDA and SQIVND (reference sequence). The V gene end was trimmed by 7 bases and the J gene end by 6 bases; junction bases not matched to a gene: 8. The CDR3 consists of 14 residues. The CDR3 here is CASTPTGGRDTQYF. CDR3 coding DNA: TGTGCCAGTACCCCGACAGGGGGAAGGGATACGCAGTATTTT.

This clone was observed a handful of times. The chain employs TRBV30 and TRBJ1-3, with TRBD1 matching over 8 bases. CDR3 size: 14 residues. The V gene's germline CDR1 is GTSNPN and CDR2 SVGIG (reference sequence). V gave up 4 bases and J gave up 4 bases; unmatched junction bases: 6. The CDR3 DNA is TGTGCCTGGACTACGACAGGGGTCGGAAACACCATATATTTT. Protein: CAWTTTGVGNTIYF. The full variable domain, with the rest looked up from reference TRBV30 and TRBJ1-3, is SQTIHQWPATLVQPVGSPLSLECTVEGTSNPNLYWYRQAAGRGLQLLFYSVGIGQISSEVPQNLSASRPQDRQFILSSKKLLLSDSGFYLCAWTTTGVGNTIYFGEGSWLTVV.

This clone occurred once. V gene TRBV4-3 combines with J gene TRBJ1-4; D is unresolved. Germline V lookup: CDR1 LGHNA, CDR2 YSLEER. Trimming removed 3 bases at V and 5 bases at J, with 13 bases between. The length of the CDR3 is 15 residues. The CDR3 loop reads CASSQSRAGNEKLFF. DNA for the CDR3: TGCGCCAGCAGCCAGTCGAGGGCGGGGAATGAAAAACTGTTTTTT.

The rearrangement links TRBV6-5 to TRBJ2-5; perhaps TRBD1 as D (8 bases). The V gene's germline CDR1 is MNHEY and CDR2 SVGAGI. V was shortened by 5 bases and J by 5 bases, with 12 bases between the two germline ends. CDR3 length equals 13 residues. CDR3 region: CASSDRGGETQYF. The CDR3 coding sequence is TGTGCCAGCAGTGACAGGGGAGGGGAGACCCAGTACTTC.

This clone was observed a handful of times. The chain combines TRBV6-6 with TRBJ1-3; D gene unclear. Germline loops: CDR1 MNHNY, CDR2 SVGAGI (reference sequence). The CDR3 extends over 11 amino acids. With 11 bases removed from V and 7 bases from J, the gap between germline ends came to 12 bases. The CDR3 loop is CASGRENTIYF. The CDR3 DNA is TGTGCCTCTGGAAGGGAGAACACCATATATTTT.

This clone occurred once. V gene TRBV7-6 combines with J gene TRBJ1-6; 11 nucleotides align to TRBD1. Germline values: CDR1 SGHVS, CDR2 FNYEAQ. This CDR3 has 17 residues. V shed 0 bases and J 9 bases; nucleotides not matched to a gene: 7. The CDR3 DNA follows: TGTGCCAGCAGCTTAGCTACGGGACAGGGGGAGGGTTCACCCCTCCACTTT. It translates to CASSLATGQGEGSPLHF. The whole variable domain, remainder taken from reference TRBV7-6 and TRBJ1-6, is GAGVSQSPRYKVTKRGQDVALRCDPISGHVSLYWYRQALGQGPEFLTYFNYEAQQDKSGLPNDRFSAERPEGSISTLTIQRTEQRDSAMYRCASSLATGQGEGSPLHFGNGTRLTVT.

The chain carries TRBV11-3 and TRBJ2-7, with D uncertain. Looked up from germline, CDR1 is SGHNT and CDR2 is YENEEA. Trimming removed 4 bases from V and 2 bases from J, with 6 bases in between. The CDR3 is 12 amino acids. The CDR3 spells CASSSGPYEQYF. As DNA, the CDR3 is TGTGCCAGCAGCTCCGGACCCTACGAGCAGTACTTC.

The CDR3 reads CAIRDSNTEAFF. CDR3 in DNA: TGTGCCATCAGGGACAGTAACACTGAAGCTTTCTTT. J is TRBJ1-1 and V is TRBV10-3; D possibly corresponds to TRBD1 (6 bases). The V gene's germline CDR1 is ENHRY and CDR2 SYGVKD. Between the trimmed V and J ends, which lost 6 bases and 2 bases, there was a span of 7 bases. The CDR3 runs 12 residues.